The present T cell receptor beta chain was sequenced within a study of T cell repertoires in cytomegalovirus infection. Overall study: Shared public TCR beta signatures pointed to both CMV infection and a matching HLA type. Study-wide results and caveats: HLA-C-restricted CMV clonotypes gave the most frequent clonotype in two of eight donors. Adding up the frequency of public TCR beta families identified people who carried CMV plus the relevant HLA.

TCRdb analysed the reads with MiXCR anew, one entry per CDR3 protein. The sample holds some 200,000 distinct CDR3 sequences, roughly 20% seen once. After removal of 7 bases from V and 8 bases from J, the junction contained 10 bases not matched to a gene. CDR1 and CDR2 from the germline V gene are LNHDA and SQIVND (reference sequence). The CDR3 is 13 residues long. As to this clonotype: Its antigen is still unknown.

The TCR was taken from a human donor in good health (CMV status not recorded). Some clones in this sample may be carry-over from other donors' samples. The chain links TRBV19 to TRBJ2-7; 8 nucleotides agree with TRBD1. The specimen was PBMCs. CDR3 nucleotide sequence: TGTGCCAGTAACGACAGGGGTGTGGGCAAGCAGTACTTC. Its translation: CASNDRGVGKQYF.